Listed below are T cell receptor beta chains from one sample, sequenced in a study of beta chain features in type 1 diabetes. The method was immunoSEQ multiplex PCR; TCRdb's version includes in-frame clones alone and lacks a portion of them. Counted here are some 700,000 clones, 10% to 15% occurring once; the ten biggest clones make up less than 0.025%. Sequencing was performed on naive CD4+ T cells from blood. The receptors here all came from a man aged 18-30 years with type 1 diabetes. CDR3s include the opening cysteine and the closing phenylalanine or tryptophan. A D gene is named only where the DNA matches it firmly. Clone size is not always given. Where it is, it says once, few, many or a class for expanded clones.

-,TRBJ1-2,TRBV7-2,few,CASSQTGVRFDGYTF,TGTGCCAGCAGCCAGACAGGCGTTAGGTTTGATGGCTACACCTTC
-,TRBJ1-5,TRBV2,few,CASSEELGANQPQHF,TGTGCCAGCAGTGAAGAGTTGGGGGCGAATCAGCCCCAGCATTTT
-,TRBJ1-5,TRBV21-1,few,CAPGGHQPQHF,TGTGCCCCCGGGGGCCATCAGCCCCAGCATTTT
-,TRBJ1-2,TRBV27,few,CASSLGPSLAGYGYTF,TGTGCCAGCAGTTTGGGCCCGTCCCTAGCGGGCTATGGCTACACCTTC
TRBD2,TRBJ2-1,TRBV19,-,CASSGTSGGKNEQFF,TGTGCCAGTAGTGGGACTAGCGGGGGGAAAAATGAGCAGTTCTTC
-,TRBJ2-5,TRBV9,-,CASSVAEETQYF,TGTGCCAGCAGCGTCGCTGAAGAGACCCAGTACTTC
TRBD1,TRBJ1-2,TRBV7-9,few,CASSPAGGPDYGYTF,TGTGCCAGCAGCCCAGCAGGGGGCCCGGACTATGGCTACACCTTC
-,TRBJ2-1,TRBV23-1,-,CASSQSWQGEGFNEQFF,TGCGCCAGCAGTCAATCGTGGCAGGGTGAGGGGTTTAATGAGCAGTTCTTC
-,TRBJ1-2,TRBV25-1,-,CASCDYYYGYTF,TGTGCCAGCTGTGACTATTACTATGGCTACACCTTC
-,TRBJ2-2,TRBV11-2,few,CASSLRRDTNTGELFF,TGTGCCAGCAGCTTGAGGCGGGACACTAACACCGGGGAGCTGTTTTTT
TRBD2,TRBJ2-5,TRBV28,-,CASSSSSYYRGGGETQYF,TGTGCCAGCAGTTCATCCTCATATTATCGCGGGGGGGGAGAGACCCAGTACTTC
-,TRBJ2-1,TRBV20-1,few,CSVALVEQFF,TGCAGTGTAGCACTGGTTGAGCAGTTCTTC
-,TRBJ1-1,TRBV30,-,CAWTFPTVNTEAFF,TGTGCCTGGACCTTCCCGACAGTAAACACTGAAGCTTTCTTT
TRBD2,TRBJ2-1,TRBV27,-,CASSRAGGSYNEQFF,TGTGCCAGCAGTCGTGCGGGGGGTTCCTACAATGAGCAGTTCTTC
-,TRBJ2-3,TRBV30,-,CAWTGQGGADTQYF,TGTGCCTGGACCGGACAGGGAGGGGCAGATACGCAGTATTTT
-,TRBJ1-3,TRBV7-9,few,CASTDGLDSGDTIYF,TGTGCCAGCACCGATGGACTAGACAGCGGGGACACCATATATTTT